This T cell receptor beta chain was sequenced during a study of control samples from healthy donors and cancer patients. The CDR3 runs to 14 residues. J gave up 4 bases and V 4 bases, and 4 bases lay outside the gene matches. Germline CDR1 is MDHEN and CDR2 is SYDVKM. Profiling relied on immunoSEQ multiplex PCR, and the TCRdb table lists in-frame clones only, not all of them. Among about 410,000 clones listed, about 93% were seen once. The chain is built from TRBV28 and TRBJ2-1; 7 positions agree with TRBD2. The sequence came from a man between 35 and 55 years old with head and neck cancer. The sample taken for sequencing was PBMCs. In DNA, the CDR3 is TGTGCCAGCAGTTCCTATAGCGGGTACAATGAGCAGTTCTTC. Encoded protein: CASSSYSGYNEQFF.